This passage covers 5 T cell receptor beta chains from one sample sequenced in a study of spatial heterogeneity in lung cancer. TCRdb re-derived calls from the 5' RACE reads in MiXCR, one entry per CDR3 protein. Here the sample spans approximately 26,000 distinct CDR3 sequences, around 9.2% being singletons. What these receptors recognize is not known. Overall study findings and caveats: Expanded intratumoral alpha and beta TCR counts tracked tumor mutation counts.

Time point meaning: sample taken at primary tumor resection. The sample was lung tumor tissue, taken at surgery. These receptor sequences come from a male donor with early-stage non-small cell lung cancer.

Many counts were recorded for this clonotype. V gene TRBV28 combines with J gene TRBJ2-7; TRBD2 aligns across 7 bases. There are 15 residues in the CDR3. With 1 base clipped from V and 0 bases from J, the junction kept 3 bases outside the gene matches. Germline lookup yields CDR1 MDHEN and CDR2 SYDVKM. The CDR3 sequence: CASSLSAGASYEQYF. As DNA, the CDR3 is TGTGCCAGCAGTTTATCGGCGGGAGCCTCCTACGAGCAGTACTTC.

This clonotype was detected ten times or more. The rearrangement links TRBV2 to TRBJ2-7, with D perhaps given as TRBD1 or TRBD2 (6 bases each). There are 13 residues in the CDR3. Trimming took off 10 bases at V and 4 bases at J, with 17 bases between the two ends. CDR1 SNHLY and CDR2 FYNNEI come from the germline V gene. CDR3 in amino acids: CAINGGREYEQYF. The CDR3 coding sequence is TGTGCCATAAACGGGGGCAGGGAGTACGAGCAGTACTTC.

This clonotype appeared a few times. J is TRBJ2-7 and V is TRBV28; D may match TRBD1 or TRBD2 (5 bases each). Per the germline V gene, CDR1 is MDHEN and CDR2 is SYDVKM. V lost 5 bases and J lost 3, with 17 bases in between. The CDR3 extends over 15 amino acids. This chain's CDR3 is CASSLPGAVHYEQYF. In nucleotides, the CDR3 is TGTGCCAGCAGTCTCCCCGGGGCAGTGCACTACGAGCAGTACTTC.

This clonotype showed up just a few times. The chain employs TRBV7-2 and TRBJ2-1; D might be TRBD2 (5 bases). Germline CDR1 is SGHTA and CDR2 is FQGNSA. Trimming removed 1 base from V and 6 bases from J, with 10 bases in between. The CDR3 consists of 14 residues. In DNA form, the CDR3 reads TGTGCCAGCAGCTTAGGGGCGGGCCCCAATGAGCAGTTCTTC. Its protein is CASSLGAGPNEQFF.

The genes are TRBV28 and TRBJ2-1, with 11 bases fitting TRBD2. Germline loops: CDR1 MDHEN, CDR2 SYDVKM. The CDR3 consists of 14 residues. The trim removed 10 bases at V and 10 bases at J, leaving 12 bases unmatched. In DNA, the CDR3 is TGTGCCACCAAAGGACTAGCGGGCCCTATCGAGCAGTTCTTC. Translated: CATKGLAGPIEQFF.